The 32 T cell receptor beta chains below all came from one sample that was sequenced in a study of cytomegalovirus exposure and HLA in healthy donors. PCR involved 60 Vbeta and 13 Jbeta primers. Repertoires were generated with immunoSEQ multiplex PCR, while TCRdb's copy carries only in-frame clones and drops some. The data hold around 120,000 clones, with 75% to 85% observed a single time. The sequenced material came from PBMCs. The origin of the receptors is a male donor in good health and CMV-seropositive.

This rearrangement joins TRBV4-3 to TRBJ2-1; 8 bases align to TRBD1. Germline CDR1 and CDR2: LGHNA and YSLEER. CDR3 length equals 16 residues. The V gene end was trimmed by 4 bases and the J gene end by 7 bases; junction bases not matched to a gene: 12. CDR3 DNA: TGCGCCAGCAGCCGATTGGGGCAGGGGGCTTTAAATGAGCAGTTCTTC. Its translation is CASSRLGQGALNEQFF.

V is TRBV19 and J is TRBJ2-7; 13 bases map to TRBD2. V lost 5 bases and J lost 5; bases outside the gene matches: 0. CDR1 and CDR2 from the germline V gene are LNHDA and SQIVND (reference sequence). The CDR3 consists of 13 residues. This CDR3 reads CASSGLAGDEQYF. For the CDR3, the DNA is TGTGCCAGTAGTGGACTAGCGGGAGACGAGCAGTACTTC.

V is TRBV4-3 and J is TRBJ2-3; TRBD2 matches 11 bases. The germline V gene encodes CDR1 LGHNA and CDR2 YSLEER. The CDR3 covers 15 residues. With 5 bases clipped from V and 3 bases from J, the junction kept 4 bases outside the gene matches. In nucleotides, the CDR3 is TGCGCCAGCAGCAACTGGACTAGCGGGACAGATACGCAGTATTTT. Translating gives CASSNWTSGTDTQYF.

CDR3 nucleotides: TGTGCCAGCAGCCTGGACACCTCGTACACCGGGGAGCTGTTTTTT. Translation gives CASSLDTSYTGELFF. This chain connects TRBV5-4 to TRBJ2-2, with a weak D call TRBD1 (5 bases). The germline V gene has CDR1 SGHNT and CDR2 YYREEE (reference sequence). Trimming took off 4 bases at V and 3 bases at J, with 13 bases between the two ends. The CDR3 spans 15 residues.

The gene calls are TRBV19 and TRBJ2-7; a possible D gene is TRBD1 (6 bases). Germline CDR1 reads LNHDA; CDR2 reads SQIVND (reference sequence). V was trimmed by 3 bases and J by 5 bases, leaving 11 bases between them. This CDR3 is 13 amino acids long. CDR3 coding DNA: TGTGCCAGTAGTATCAGGGGTGTCGACGAGCAGTACTTC. Its translation: CASSIRGVDEQYF.

The chain is built from TRBV15 and TRBJ1-6, with D possibly being TRBD1 (5 bases). V was pared by 0 bases and J by 10 bases, with 13 bases between. CDR3 size: 15 residues. Germline lookup yields CDR1 LNHNV and CDR2 YYDKDF (reference sequence). The CDR3 protein is CATSRDLGEASPLHF. The CDR3 DNA is TGTGCCACCAGCAGAGACCTGGGGGAGGCCTCACCCCTCCACTTT.

V usage is TRBV14 and J usage is TRBJ2-7; the D gene is possibly TRBD1 (5 bases). V was cut by 1 base and J by 3 bases, with 13 bases left in between. Looked up from germline, CDR1 is SGHDN and CDR2 is FVKESK. This CDR3 comprises 15 residues. The CDR3 is CASSQGGRRVYEQYF. CDR3 bases: TGTGCCAGCAGCCAAGGAGGTCGCAGGGTCTACGAGCAGTACTTC.

This chain uses TRBV28 with TRBJ2-1; 8 nucleotides agree with TRBD2. Germline CDR1 and CDR2: MDHEN and SYDVKM. J was trimmed by 4 bases and V by 5 bases; bases with no gene match: 4. The CDR3 has 14 amino acids. CDR3 DNA: TGTGCCAGCAGTGGAGCGGGAGCGTACAATGAGCAGTTCTTC. Protein product: CASSGAGAYNEQFF.

The chain couples TRBV7-2 to TRBJ2-2; 9 nucleotides match TRBD1. The CDR3 totals 14 residues. CDR1 is SGHTA, CDR2 FQGNSA, per germline. V was clipped by 1 base and J by 13 bases; unmatched bases: 7. CDR3 protein: CASSLGSTGGGLFF. CDR3 nucleotides: TGTGCCAGCAGCTTAGGTTCGACAGGGGGAGGGCTGTTTTTT.

V and J are TRBV27 and TRBJ1-2; D gene ambiguous. The CDR3 runs 13 residues. The germline V gene has CDR1 MNHEY and CDR2 SMNVEV (reference sequence). Trimming took 3 bases from V and 4 from J, leaving 9 bases between them. CDR3 nucleotide sequence: TGTGCCAGCAGTTTGGGCGCCCTCTATGGCTACACCTTC. It codes for CASSLGALYGYTF.

The chain has TRBV7-9 and TRBJ2-5; D is unresolved. The CDR3 totals 12 residues. With 2 bases removed from V and 5 bases from J, the gap between germline ends came to 6 bases. Germline lookup yields CDR1 SEHNR and CDR2 FQNEAQ (reference sequence). This chain's CDR3 is CASSLPVETQYF. The CDR3 DNA is TGTGCCAGCAGCTTACCGGTTGAGACCCAGTACTTC.

J is TRBJ1-5 and V is TRBV27; weak D call: TRBD1 (5 bases). The CDR3 has 14 amino acids. Trimming removed 0 bases from V and 4 bases from J, with 7 bases in between. CDR1 is MNHEY, CDR2 SMNVEV, per germline (reference sequence). CDR3 in DNA: TGTGCCAGCAGTTTATCGGGACTTAATCAGCCCCAGCATTTT. This encodes CASSLSGLNQPQHF.

The chain uses TRBV5-1 and TRBJ2-7; 11 nucleotides align to TRBD2. This CDR3 contains 14 residues. V shed 6 bases and J 5 bases; nucleotides not matched to a gene: 7. CDR1 is SGHRS and CDR2 is YFSETQ in the germline V gene. In DNA, the CDR3 is TGCGCCAGCACCTTTAGCGGGGGGGCCGACGAGCAGTACTTC. Residues: CASTFSGGADEQYF.

The CDR3 region is CASSNLRGGGGIQPQHF. CDR3 nucleotides: TGTGCCAGTAGTAACCTTCGAGGGGGGGGAGGCATTCAGCCCCAGCATTTT. The genes are TRBV19 and TRBJ1-5, with a weak D call TRBD1 (6 bases). The CDR3 covers 17 residues. Per the germline V gene, CDR1 is LNHDA and CDR2 is SQIVND (reference sequence). Trimming left V 4 bases short and J 6 bases short, with 22 bases between. Filled out from reference TRBV19 and TRBJ1-5, the complete variable domain reads DGGITQSPKYLFRKEGQNVTLSCEQNLNHDAMYWYRQDPGQGLRLIYYSQIVNDFQKGDIAEGYSVSREKKESFPLTVTSAQKNPTAFYLCASSNLRGGGGIQPQHFGDGTRLSIL.

The rearrangement joins TRBV27 to TRBJ1-3; maybe TRBD1 (5 bases). V lost 4 bases and J 2 bases, leaving 9 bases between the germline ends. The CDR3 totals 14 residues. The germline gives CDR1 MNHEY, CDR2 SMNVEV (reference sequence). In nucleotides, the CDR3 is TGTGCCAGCAGTTCCTCCAGGGCTGGAAACACCATATATTTT. Translation: CASSSSRAGNTIYF.

This chain uses TRBV27 with TRBJ2-3; tentative D call: TRBD2 (5 bases). The germline gives CDR1 MNHEY, CDR2 SMNVEV (reference sequence). The V end lost 3 bases, the J end lost 2 bases, and 12 bases lay between the germline ends. This CDR3 comprises 15 residues. CDR3 in amino acids: CASSFSPGNTDTQYF. CDR3 nucleotide sequence: TGTGCCAGCAGTTTCAGTCCCGGGAACACAGATACGCAGTATTTT.

The chain is built from TRBV4-2 and TRBJ2-7, with 7 bases lining up with TRBD1. V shed 2 bases, J shed 2 bases, and the junction held 3 bases outside the gene matches. The CDR3 has 14 residues. CDR1 and CDR2 (germline): LGHNA, YNFKEQ. CDR3 residues: CASSQQTGTYEQYF. DNA of the CDR3: TGTGCCAGCAGCCAACAGACAGGGACCTACGAGCAGTACTTC.

V is TRBV28 and J is TRBJ1-1; D possibly corresponds to TRBD1 (5 bases). The ends were cut back, 2 bases at V and 0 bases at J, with 7 bases in the middle. The CDR3 sequence is 14 residues long. CDR1 MDHEN and CDR2 SYDVKM come from the germline V gene. DNA of the CDR3: TGTGCCAGCAGTTTAGTACAGGTGAACACTGAAGCTTTCTTT. Its protein product is CASSLVQVNTEAFF.

The genes are TRBV7-2 and TRBJ2-5; TRBD2 aligns across 9 bases. The CDR3 is made up of 16 amino acids. The ends lost 5 bases at V and 5 bases at J; junction bases unmatched: 12. Looked up from germline, CDR1 is SGHTA and CDR2 is FQGNSA. The CDR3 bases are TGTGCCAGCAGCCTTGGGGTAGCGGGAGCGGGGGAGACCCAGTACTTC. Translated: CASSLGVAGAGETQYF.

J is TRBJ2-4 and V is TRBV14, with 8 bases aligning to TRBD2. The V gene's germline CDR1 is SGHDN and CDR2 FVKESK. The CDR3 has 14 amino acids. The V segment lost 4 bases and the J segment 6 bases; nucleotides outside the gene matches: 5. In nucleotides, the CDR3 is TGTGCCAGCAGCCCCATCAGCGGGGGAAACATTCAGTACTTC. Translation: CASSPISGGNIQYF.

The chain carries TRBV7-2 and TRBJ1-2; D perhaps matches TRBD1 (6 bases). Looked up from germline, CDR1 is SGHTA and CDR2 is FQGNSA. This CDR3 spans 14 amino acids. V was pared by 3 bases and J by 5 bases, with 13 bases between. The CDR3 is CASSLGAGVYGYTF. The CDR3, as DNA: TGTGCCAGCAGCTTGGGGGCAGGGGTATATGGCTACACCTTC.

The chain uses TRBV4-3 and TRBJ1-2; D is uncertain. CDR3 length: 13 amino acids. Germline CDR1 reads LGHNA; CDR2 reads YSLEER. The V end lost 0 bases, the J end lost 4 bases, and 6 bases lay between the germline ends. The CDR3 DNA is TGCGCCAGCAGCCAAGATCTCAGCTATGGCTACACCTTC. It is translated as CASSQDLSYGYTF.

The rearrangement joins TRBV6-1 to TRBJ1-5; the D is unclear. This CDR3 is built from 14 residues. Looked up from germline, CDR1 is MNHNS and CDR2 is SASEGT. Trimming cost V 1 base and J 5 bases, with 9 bases left between them. The CDR3 DNA reads TGTGCCAGCAGTGAAGGCCCGGCGGATCAGCCCCAGCATTTT. It codes for CASSEGPADQPQHF.

The chain uses TRBV27 and TRBJ2-4; maybe TRBD2 (6 bases). V was pared by 3 bases and J by 8 bases, with 17 bases between. Germline CDR1 is MNHEY and CDR2 is SMNVEV (reference sequence). This CDR3 has 15 amino acids. This CDR3 reads CASSFLGSGEDIQYF. The CDR3 bases are TGTGCCAGCAGTTTCTTGGGGTCGGGGGAGGACATTCAGTACTTC.

V and J are TRBV7-2 and TRBJ2-7; the match to TRBD2 covers 8 bases. Germline V gene sequence: CDR1 SGHTA, CDR2 FQGNSA. V was clipped by 10 bases and J by 7 bases; unmatched bases: 21. The CDR3 runs to 16 residues. In nucleotides, the CDR3 is TGTGCCACAGCTCCCCTCCGGGTAGCGGGGCCCCAGGAGCAGTACTTC. Translated, it gives CATAPLRVAGPQEQYF.

This chain uses TRBV19 with TRBJ1-1, with 8 bases matching TRBD1. This CDR3 has 13 residues. Trimming removed 7 bases from V and 4 bases from J; junction bases left unmatched: 5. CDR1 is LNHDA, CDR2 SQIVND, per germline (reference sequence). In nucleotides, the CDR3 is TGTGCCAGTATTCGACAGGGGAGCACTGAAGCTTTCTTT. It is translated as CASIRQGSTEAFF.

The chain joins TRBV9 to TRBJ2-1; 9 bases are shared with TRBD2. The V gene end was trimmed by 4 bases and the J gene end by 7 bases; junction bases not matched to a gene: 12. This CDR3 has 16 amino acids. The germline V gene encodes CDR1 SGDLS and CDR2 YYNGEE. The CDR3 region is CASSITGTSLVNEQFF. CDR3 sequence (DNA): TGTGCCAGCAGCATCACCGGGACTAGCTTAGTAAATGAGCAGTTCTTC.

A remark on this clone: Distinct nucleotide sequences in the sample also encode this CDR3. The chain uses TRBV20-1 and TRBJ2-7; perhaps TRBD2 as D (5 bases). Looked up from germline, CDR1 is DFQATT and CDR2 is SNEGSKA (reference sequence). Trimming stripped 4 bases from V and 4 bases from J, with 8 bases between. There are 11 residues in the CDR3. The CDR3 protein is CSATPGYEQYF. CDR3 DNA sequence: TGCAGTGCTACGCCGGGGTACGAGCAGTACTTC.

The chain employs TRBV29-1 and TRBJ2-7, with TRBD1 identical over 11 bases. The CDR3 runs to 14 residues. Germline assignment: CDR1 SQVTM and CDR2 ANQGSEA. Unmatched junction bases numbered 11, after V lost 6 bases and J lost 7 bases. The CDR3 nucleotides are TGCAGCGTGGGGTCGGACAGGGGGCTGGGGGAGCAGTACTTC. Encoded protein: CSVGSDRGLGEQYF.

The rearrangement uses TRBV28 and TRBJ2-7, with 10 bases fitting TRBD2. J was trimmed by 9 bases and V by 2 bases; bases with no gene match: 10. The CDR3 loop spans 15 amino acids. Germline V gives CDR1 MDHEN, CDR2 SYDVKM. CDR3: CASSLTAGGPLRQYF. CDR3 sequence (DNA): TGTGCCAGCAGTTTAACAGCGGGAGGGCCCCTCAGGCAGTACTTC.

The chain recombines TRBV5-1 with TRBJ2-3; TRBD2 agrees at 7 bases. The CDR3 sequence is 16 residues long. The germline gives CDR1 SGHRS, CDR2 YFSETQ. V gave up 0 bases and J gave up 2 bases; unmatched junction bases: 6. CDR3 residues: CASSLDAGANTDTQYF. CDR3 nucleotides: TGCGCCAGCAGCTTGGATGCGGGAGCCAACACAGATACGCAGTATTTT. The entire variable domain, with the rest obtained from reference TRBV5-1 and TRBJ2-3, is as follows: KAGVTQTPRYLIKTRGQQVTLSCSPISGHRSVSWYQQTPGQGLQFLFEYFSETQRNKGNFPGRFSGRQFSNSRSEMNVSTLELGDSALYLCASSLDAGANTDTQYFGPGTRLTVL.

This sequence joins TRBV19 and TRBJ2-7, with 7 bases lining up with TRBD1. This CDR3 has 10 residues. Unmatched junction bases numbered 3, after V lost 10 bases and J lost 6 bases. The germline CDR1 and CDR2 sequences are LNHDA and SQIVND (reference sequence). This CDR3 is CATSGGEQYF. DNA of the CDR3: TGTGCCACCTCAGGGGGCGAGCAGTACTTC. Combining the CDR3 with reference TRBV19 and TRBJ2-7 gives the whole variable domain DGGITQSPKYLFRKEGQNVTLSCEQNLNHDAMYWYRQDPGQGLRLIYYSQIVNDFQKGDIAEGYSVSREKKESFPLTVTSAQKNPTAFYLCATSGGEQYFGPGTRLTVT.